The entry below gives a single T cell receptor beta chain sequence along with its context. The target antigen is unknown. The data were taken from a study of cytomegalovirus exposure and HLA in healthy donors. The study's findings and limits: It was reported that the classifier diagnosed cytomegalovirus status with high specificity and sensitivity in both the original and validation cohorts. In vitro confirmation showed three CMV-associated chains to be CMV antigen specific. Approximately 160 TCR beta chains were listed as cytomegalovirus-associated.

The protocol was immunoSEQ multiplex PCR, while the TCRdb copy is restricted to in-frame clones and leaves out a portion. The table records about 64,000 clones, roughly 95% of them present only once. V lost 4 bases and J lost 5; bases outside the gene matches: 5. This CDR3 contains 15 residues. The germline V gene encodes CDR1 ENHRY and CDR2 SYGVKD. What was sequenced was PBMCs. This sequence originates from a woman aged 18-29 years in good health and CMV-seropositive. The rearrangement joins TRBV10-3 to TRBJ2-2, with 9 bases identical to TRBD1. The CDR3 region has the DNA TGTGCCATCAGTGGGGACAGGGTTGGGACCGGGGAGCTGTTTTTT. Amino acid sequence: CAISGDRVGTGELFF.